Included here is one T cell receptor beta chain sequence, with context. It has no known antigen specificity. No per-base quality is available; no much larger clone lies one base away. The intended sense of this specimen's time point label: baseline before first vaccination. Samples from vaccinated people were obtained from the UK trials COV001 and COV002, which included a single-blind randomized controlled phase 2/3 trial of AZD1222 (ChAdOx1 nCoV-19) in healthy adults. Trial participant PBMC samples were collected at day 0 and day 28 after the second dose for TCRbeta chain sequencing. CDR3 length: 15 amino acids, cysteine to phenylalanine. CDR3 DNA only is kept here, 45 bases in frame from base 1. Deletion took 5 bases off V and 1 base off J, with a span of 14 bases between the germline ends. CDR1 and CDR2 (LNHDA, SQIVND) derive from the germline V gene (reference sequence). The sample originates from a study of T cell responses to AZD1222 COVID-19 vaccine (dated by TCRdb to about 2021). Study-level background: AZD1222 recipients whose second dose came at about 4 weeks and those whose second dose came at about 12 weeks were combined into one group, since spike-specific TCR depth and breadth did not differ between the two schedules. TCR sequencing was performed for fewer than 250 trial participants, of whom around 200 were given two doses of AZD1222 and around 26 were given two doses of MenACWY control vaccine. Trial participants were enrolled by age into subgroups of 18-55, 56-69 and 70-plus years, and roughly 160, 29 and 62 TCR-sequenced participants, respectively, were included in these subgroups. Study-wide conclusions, independent of this receptor: The 56-69-year group was small, and its depth increase did not reach significance, likely because of low power. CD4 TCRs associated with the vaccine covered the entire spike protein, and the dominant responses were in regions 160-218 and 743-854. Conclusions about previously exposed vaccinees are limited because only a handful of AZD1222 recipients were SARS-CoV-2 seropositive at baseline. Because no day 14 peak-response samples were available, the repertoires could be characterized only after the peak T cell response. After two AZD1222 doses, spike-specific TCR breadth and depth were significantly higher than at day 0 and than in MenACWY recipients. Epitopes outside the regions mutated in the B.1.351 and B.1.1.7 variants were reportedly recognized by nearly half of the unique spike-specific TCRs. Most participants were white British and females outnumbered males, and the authors suggested that clonal diversity may have been underestimated.

The CDR3 regions of human TCRbeta chains were analyzed by immunosequencing. The source study handled its data this way. TCRs in the repertoires were matched against a reference library of SARS-CoV-2-specific TCRs that had been generated with the MIRA antigen-specificity platform. Breadth was defined as the fraction of unique TCRs that were SARS-CoV-2-associated. Depth was defined as the fraction of total T cells that were SARS-CoV-2-associated. Using the MIRA data, each spike-specific TCR was mapped to the spike region that the TCR reacts to and placed in a CD4 or CD8 class. Log10-transformed breadth and depth values were compared by one-way ANOVA with Sidak's multiple comparisons tests. The immuneACCESS repertoire file appears here via TCRdb, limited to in-frame rearrangements. These files lack a portion of the clones; in checked studies, under half of the deficit traces to unresolved V genes, and the cause of the others is not known. V and J calls and clone size come straight from that table; D and trimming were deduced from the DNA. This sample gives roughly 180,000 clones in total; 91% of them show up just once. Clones ranked in the top ten supply less than 2.5% of the sample.

The sequence was obtained from an adult in good health. This specimen was peripheral blood, taken on day 0 of AZD1222 vaccination. The chain is encoded by TRBV19 joined to TRBJ1-1; a weak D assignment points to TRBD1 (5 bases agree). DNA sequence: TGTGCCAGTAGTGCGGTTGGGACGGGGAACACTGAAGCTTTCTTT. It encodes CASSAVGTGNTEAFF.